This TCR beta chain emerged from a study of blood T cell repertoires in COVID-19. Germline V gives CDR1 MNHEY, CDR2 SVGAGI. The CDR3 covers 13 residues. With 6 bases clipped from V and 10 bases from J, the junction kept 8 bases outside the gene matches. Authors' analysis steps: By means of reference gene primer amplification, nucleated cell counts were estimated. Using immunoSEQ multiplex PCR, the repertoire was profiled, and TCRdb retains in-frame clones only, with some absent. Clone size and V and J calls were adopted from that table, with D and trimming inferred from the DNA. The sample includes 100,000 to 130,000 clones, less than 85% seen only once; the top ten take around 1.9%.

The sequence was collected from a woman aged 40 to 50 with acute or convalescent COVID-19. The specimen sequenced was peripheral blood. The chain links TRBV6-5 to TRBJ2-1, with 8 nucleotides matching TRBD1. CDR3: CASSQDRVWEQFF. The CDR3 region has the DNA TGTGCCAGCAGCCAGGACAGGGTATGGGAGCAGTTCTTC.